The clone carrying this T cell receptor (beta chain) was picked up one time. Its target is not known. The V gene's germline CDR1 is SGHRS and CDR2 YFSETQ. The V and J ends lost 5 bases and 5 bases, in that order; junction bases with no gene match: 18. The length of the CDR3 is 17 residues. These data belong to a study of cytomegalovirus exposure and HLA in healthy donors. The study, taken as a whole, reports: As was reported, the classifier diagnosed cytomegalovirus status with high specificity and sensitivity. There were a few CMV-associated chains whose specificity for CMV antigens was confirmed in vitro. The tendency of first-cohort TCR clusters to co-occur in the roughly 120 validation repertoires was identified by a subsequent analysis.

Sequencing was performed with immunoSEQ multiplex PCR; in TCRdb, only in-frame clones are kept and a portion is missing. The sample yields some 190,000 clones, about nine tenths seen once. The sequence was collected from a man aged 30-40 years in good health and CMV-seropositive. The sample was PBMCs. This sequence joins TRBV5-1 and TRBJ2-5; 7 bases map to TRBD1. The CDR3 DNA reads TGCGCCAGCAGTTCTGAATTGGGACAGCGCCTCGGGGAGACCCAGTACTTC. Its translation: CASSSELGQRLGETQYF.